This TCR beta chain was recovered during a study of T cell changes during pregnancy in multiple sclerosis. The CDR3 loop spans 18 amino acids. The data were produced by immunoSEQ multiplex PCR, yet TCRdb's version contains in-frame clones alone and is incomplete. In the table there are approximately 60,000 clones, 92% of which are singletons. The receptor's source is a female donor with multiple sclerosis, enrolled in a pregnancy study. This sample comprised CD4+ T cells from peripheral blood mononuclear cells, obtained in the second trimester of pregnancy. The V gene is TRBV21-1, the J gene TRBJ2-1; whether TRBD2, the table's D call, matches the DNA was not checked. TRBV21-1 is shown as a pseudogene. Here the CDR3 DNA reads TGTGCCAGCAGCAAAGGGAGGACTAGCGGGAGTACCTACAATGAGCAGTTCTTC. Residues: CASSKGRTSGSTYNEQFF.